The rows below give T cell receptor beta chains drawn from one sample of a study of T-cell reconstitution after alpha-beta-depleted transplantation in children. MiXCR was run by TCRdb on the PCR reads, yielding one entry per CDR3 protein. Found here are approximately 9,000 distinct CDR3 sequences, 15% to 20% of them singletons; the top ten hold 88%. Sequencing used PBMCs, mostly from graft donor cells, obtained 60 days after TCRalphabeta/CD19-depleted stem cell transplant. These receptors came from a girl under three years old who had a stem cell transplant for combined immunodeficiency, so the T cells may come from the graft donor. Each CDR3 is given with its conserved first and last residue. D genes are given only for firm matches. Clone size is shown for a subset of rows, as once, few, many or a class of expanded clone.

TRBV9	TRBJ2-3	NA	NA	14	TGTGCCAGCAGCGTAGAGGGCCAAACAGATACGCAGTATTTT	CASSVEGQTDTQYF
TRBV6-2/TRBV6-3	TRBJ2-1	NA	TRBD2	16	TGTGCCAGCAGTTATCATGGGACTAGCGGAAACAATGAGCAGTTCTTC	CASSYHGTSGNNEQFF
TRBV19	TRBJ1-5	many	TRBD1	14	TGTGCCAGTAGTATTAACAGGGGGAATCAGCCCCAGCATTTT	CASSINRGNQPQHF
TRBV5-5	TRBJ2-1	many	NA	18	TGTGCCAGCAGCTTGTCCCGACAATTGGTCCGGATTTGGAATGAGCAGTTCTTC	CASSLSRQLVRIWNEQFF
TRBV20-1	TRBJ2-5	many	TRBD2	16	TGCAGTGCCATAAGCCAGAGGCTAGCGGGAGGAGAGACCCAGTACTTC	CSAISQRLAGGETQYF
TRBV6-5	TRBJ1-5	many	NA	14	TGTGCCAGCAGTCCAGGACAGTTAGGTCAGCCCCAGCATTTT	CASSPGQLGQPQHF
TRBV20-1	TRBJ1-5	many	TRBD1	15	TGCAGTGCTCCCCATCCGGGACAGGGGCTGGGACCCCAGCATTTT	CSAPHPGQGLGPQHF
TRBV10-3	TRBJ1-2	few	TRBD1	13	TGTGCCATCAGAACCGGGACAGGGGGCGGCTACACCTTC	CAIRTGTGGGYTF
TRBV7-2	TRBJ2-2	few	NA	15	TGTGCCAGCAGCTTGGCGGGTAGAGGCACCGGGGAGCTGTTTTTT	CASSLAGRGTGELFF
TRBV3-1	TRBJ2-5	many	TRBD1	14	TGTGCCAGCAGCCAACAGACAGGGTCGGAGACCCAGTACTTC	CASSQQTGSETQYF
TRBV3-1	TRBJ2-2	NA	TRBD2	15	TGTGCCAGCAGCCACCTGACTAGCGGGAGAGGGGAGCTGTTTTTT	CASSHLTSGRGELFF
TRBV5-6	TRBJ1-5	NA	TRBD1	17	TGTGCCAGCAGCTTGGATCGGGACAGGGTCCCCAATCAGCCCCAGCATTTT	CASSLDRDRVPNQPQHF
TRBV7-9	TRBJ2-4	NA	NA	13	TGTGCCAGCAGCTTAGTCAGGGGAAACATTCAGTACTTC	CASSLVRGNIQYF
TRBV5-6	TRBJ2-5	many	NA	15	TGTGCCAGCAGCTTGCGGCGGCTTGGGGGGGAGACCCAGTACTTC	CASSLRRLGGETQYF
TRBV6-4	TRBJ2-2	many	NA	12	TGTGCCAGCAGGAGGGGCACCGGGGAGCTGTTTTTT	CASRRGTGELFF
TRBV20-1	TRBJ2-3	many	TRBD1	13	TGCAGTGCTTCTCGACAGGGAACAGATACGCAGTATTTT	CSASRQGTDTQYF
TRBV6-5	TRBJ2-1	many	NA	12	TGTGCCAGCAGTCCAATAGGCAATGAGCAGTTCTTC	CASSPIGNEQFF
TRBV18	TRBJ2-7	NA	NA	13	TGTGCCAGCTCACGTGAACGGGACTACGAGCAGTACTTC	CASSRERDYEQYF
TRBV6-5	TRBJ2-2	NA	NA	18	TGTGCCAGCAGTTACGCCAGGCCGACGGGACTTAACACCGGGGAGCTGTTTTTT	CASSYARPTGLNTGELFF
TRBV3-1	TRBJ2-7	few	NA	12	TGTGCCAGCGGACAGTTCCACTACGAGCAGTACTTC	CASGQFHYEQYF
TRBV20-1	TRBJ1-2	few	NA	15	TGCAGTGCTAGAGATAGGGGCAGCGTTAACTATGGCTACACCTTC	CSARDRGSVNYGYTF
TRBV5-6	TRBJ2-7	many	NA	14	TGTGCCAGCAGCTTGGGGACAGTAACCTACGAGCAGTACTTC	CASSLGTVTYEQYF
TRBV5-6	TRBJ2-7	NA	TRBD2	15	TGTGCCAGCAGCTTGGTTGGGACTAGCGTCTACGAGCAGTACTTC	CASSLVGTSVYEQYF
TRBV12-3/TRBV12-4	TRBJ2-1	many	NA	16	TGTGCCAGCAGTCCCAGGTTAGCCCGATCCTACAATGAGCAGTTCTTC	CASSPRLARSYNEQFF
TRBV12-3/TRBV12-4	TRBJ2-7	NA	NA	13	TGTGCCAGCAGTTCCAGGGCGATCTACGAGCAGTACTTC	CASSSRAIYEQYF
TRBV3-2	TRBJ2-2	NA	NA	17	TGTGCCAGCAGCCAAGGGGGTCTAGCGGTGAACACCGGGGAGCTGTTTTTT	CASSQGGLAVNTGELFF
TRBV20-1	TRBJ2-1	NA	TRBD1	14	TGCAGTGGGGAAGGGGACAGGGGGATCAATGAGCAGTTCTTC	CSGEGDRGINEQFF
TRBV10-3	TRBJ2-5	many	TRBD2	13	TGTGCCGCAACGGGAGGTGTTCAAGAGACCCAGTACTTC	CAATGGVQETQYF
TRBV7-2	TRBJ2-6	NA	NA	16	TGTGCCAGCAGCTTAGGGCCGACCCCTGGGGCCAACGTCCTGACTTTC	CASSLGPTPGANVLTF
TRBV28	TRBJ2-3	once	NA	16	TGTGCCAGCAGTTCCCCCTCTAGCGCCCGCACAGATACGCAGTATTTT	CASSSPSSARTDTQYF
TRBV6-2/TRBV6-3	TRBJ2-7	NA	NA	14	TGTGCCAGCAGTCACCCGACTAGCTCCTACGAGCAGTACTTC	CASSHPTSSYEQYF
TRBV7-2	TRBJ2-7	many	NA	11	TGTGCCAGCAGCTTAGTCCACGAGCAGTACTTC	CASSLVHEQYF
TRBV5-1	TRBJ1-2	NA	NA	14	TGCGCCAGCAGCTTGAGCGGACAGTCGTATGGCTACACCTTC	CASSLSGQSYGYTF
TRBV6-2/TRBV6-3	TRBJ2-7	NA	NA	12	TGTGCCAGCAGTTACAGGGGGTACGAGCAGTACTTC	CASSYRGYEQYF
TRBV29-1	TRBJ2-7	large	TRBD1	14	TGCAGCGCAACGACAGGGGCCTTCTCCTACGAGCAGTACTTC	CSATTGAFSYEQYF
TRBV5-5	TRBJ2-3	few	NA	13	TGTGCCAGCAGCTTGGAGGGAGACGATACGCAGTATTTT	CASSLEGDDTQYF
TRBV7-6	TRBJ2-5	few	TRBD1	13	TGTGCCAGCAGCCGGGGACAGGAAGAGACCCAGTACTTC	CASSRGQEETQYF
TRBV20-1	TRBJ2-3	many	NA	13	TGCAGTGCTAGAGATCTTTATCCAGATACGCAGTATTTT	CSARDLYPDTQYF
TRBV5-1	TRBJ2-3	NA	TRBD1	14	TGCGCCAGCAGCGTACAGGGGTACACAGATTCGCAGTATTTT	CASSVQGYTDSQYF
TRBV6-2/TRBV6-3	TRBJ2-5	many	TRBD2	17	TGTGCCAGCAGTTACCGCGAGACTAGCGGTATCAGAGGGACCCAGTACTTC	CASSYRETSGIRGTQYF
TRBV24-1	TRBJ2-2	few	NA	19	TGTGCCACCAGTGATCGGACTCCGTTCGGCAGTACGAACACCGGGGAGCTGTTTTTT	CATSDRTPFGSTNTGELFF
TRBV2	TRBJ2-7	NA	NA	14	TGTGCCAGCAGTGAAACCAAGGGGGCCTACGAGCAGTACTTC	CASSETKGAYEQYF
TRBV7-2	TRBJ2-3	many	TRBD2	15	TGTGCCAGCAGCTTAGCGGGGGGGGTCACAGATACGCAGTATTTT	CASSLAGGVTDTQYF
TRBV27	TRBJ2-3	many	NA	11	TGTGCCAGCGGTCTTGGGGATACGCAGTATTTT	CASGLGDTQYF
TRBV7-2	TRBJ2-2	many	NA	15	TGTGCCAGCAGCTTACAGCCCCAAGGCACCGGGGAGCTGTTTTTT	CASSLQPQGTGELFF
TRBV15	TRBJ1-1	many	NA	16	TGTGCCACCAGCAGAGATCCCGCCCAGGCGAACACTGAAGCTTTCTTT	CATSRDPAQANTEAFF
TRBV15	TRBJ1-2	few	TRBD1	17	TGTGCCACCAGCAGAGATCGGGTCCGGGACAGCTTCTATGGCTACACCTTC	CATSRDRVRDSFYGYTF
TRBV20-1	TRBJ1-1	few	TRBD1	15	TGCAGTGCTAGAGATCGACAGGGCTGGATGGCTGAAGCTTTCTTT	CSARDRQGWMAEAFF
TRBV29-1	TRBJ2-5	many	NA	12	TGCAGCGTTGATGGGGCGAGAGAGACCCAGTACTTC	CSVDGARETQYF
TRBV18	TRBJ1-1	NA	TRBD1	14	TGTGCCAGCGGCAAGGGGGCCCTTGCGCCTGAAGCTTTCTTT	CASGKGALAPEAFF
TRBV20-1	TRBJ2-1	many	NA	14	TGCAGTGCTAGACCGGGCGGATCCTACAATGAGCAGTTCTTC	CSARPGGSYNEQFF
TRBV11-2	TRBJ2-1	NA	TRBD2	16	TGTGCCAGCAGCTTAGAGGCTAGCGGGAGCTACAATGAGCAGTTCTTC	CASSLEASGSYNEQFF
TRBV4-2	TRBJ2-5	NA	TRBD2	17	TGTGCCAGCAGCCAAGAACTAGCGGGCGGCGGGATGGAGACCCAGTACTTC	CASSQELAGGGMETQYF
TRBV7-7	TRBJ2-1	few	TRBD2	16	TGTGCTAGCAGCTTAGGTTCCAGCGGGAGGGCCACTGAGCAGTTCTTC	CASSLGSSGRATEQFF
TRBV6-6	TRBJ2-2	few	NA	12	TGTGCCAGCAGTATGAACACCGGGGAGCTGTTTTTT	CASSMNTGELFF